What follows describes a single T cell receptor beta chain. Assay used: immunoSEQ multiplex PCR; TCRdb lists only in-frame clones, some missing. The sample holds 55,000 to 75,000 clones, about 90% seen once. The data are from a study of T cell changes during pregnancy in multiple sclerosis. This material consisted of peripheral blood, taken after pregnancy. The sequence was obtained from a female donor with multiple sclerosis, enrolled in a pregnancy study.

The CDR3 is CASSLISQVETQYF. The CDR3 DNA sequence: TGTGCCAGCAGCTTGATCTCTCAGGTCGAGACCCAGTACTTC. The chain has TRBV5-4 and TRBJ2-5; D remains unclear. The V end was cut by 1 base, the J end by 5 bases, with 12 bases between. Germline-derived CDR1 and CDR2 are SGHNT and YYREEE (reference sequence). This CDR3 has 14 amino acids.